The entry below gives a single TCR beta chain sequence along with its context. The antigen is not known. Profiled with immunoSEQ multiplex PCR; TCRdb holds only in-frame clones, not every one. The sample holds about 16,000 clones; about 88% are singletons and the top ten take roughly 55%. This specimen comes from a study of lymphopenia after photon versus proton radiotherapy. Study-wide points: After lymphocyte nadir, photon-treated repertoires showed oligoclonal expansion, especially CD8+ Temra. Better survival with proton therapy was suggested as possible, not demonstrated. In patients who died, overall survival fell as post-nadir TCR diversity dropped more. Photon-treated patients lost naive T cells and TCR diversity; proton-treated stayed stable.

The sample was peripheral blood, taken from a patient treated with proton-based radiotherapy. This sequence originates from a woman aged 55-69 years with cholangiocarcinoma. Some clones in this sample may be carry-over from other donors' samples.

CDR3 DNA: TGTGCCAGCAGCTTAAGGAGAACTACCGGGCCTGAAGCTTTCTTT. This codes for CASSLRRTTGPEAFF. The chain links TRBV7-9 to TRBJ1-1; D unresolved. The CDR3 runs 15 residues. Trimming removed 2 bases at V and 6 bases at J, with 16 bases between. Germline V gene sequence: CDR1 SEHNR, CDR2 FQNEAQ (reference sequence).